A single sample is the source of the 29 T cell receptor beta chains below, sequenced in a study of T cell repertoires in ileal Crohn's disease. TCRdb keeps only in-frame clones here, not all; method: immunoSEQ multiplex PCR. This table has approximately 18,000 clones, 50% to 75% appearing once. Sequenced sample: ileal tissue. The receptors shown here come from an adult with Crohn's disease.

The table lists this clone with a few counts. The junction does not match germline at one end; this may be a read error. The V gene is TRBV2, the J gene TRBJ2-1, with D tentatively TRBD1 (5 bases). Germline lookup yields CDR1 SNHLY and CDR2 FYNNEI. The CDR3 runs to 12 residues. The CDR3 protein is CASREGAPEQFF. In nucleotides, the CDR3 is TGTGCCAGCAGGGAAGGGGCTCCTGAGCAGTTCTTC.

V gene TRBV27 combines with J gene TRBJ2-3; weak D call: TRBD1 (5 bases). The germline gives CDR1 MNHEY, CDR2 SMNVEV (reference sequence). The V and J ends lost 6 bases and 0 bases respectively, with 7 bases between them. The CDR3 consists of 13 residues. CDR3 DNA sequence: TGTGCCAGCAGGGGGCGGAGCACAGATACGCAGTATTTT. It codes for CASRGRSTDTQYF.

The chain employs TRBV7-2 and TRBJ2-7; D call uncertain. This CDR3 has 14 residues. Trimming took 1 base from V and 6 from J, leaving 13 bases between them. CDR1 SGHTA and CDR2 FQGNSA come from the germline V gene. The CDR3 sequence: CASSLGLGRLEQYF. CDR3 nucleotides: TGTGCCAGCAGCTTAGGCTTAGGCAGGCTCGAGCAGTACTTC.

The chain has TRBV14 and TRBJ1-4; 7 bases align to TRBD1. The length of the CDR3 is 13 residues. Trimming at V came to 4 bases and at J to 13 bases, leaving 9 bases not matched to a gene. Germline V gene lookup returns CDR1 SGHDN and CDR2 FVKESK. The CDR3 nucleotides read TGTGCCAGCAGCCGAACGACAGGGTTGGCACTGTTTTTT. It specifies CASSRTTGLALFF.

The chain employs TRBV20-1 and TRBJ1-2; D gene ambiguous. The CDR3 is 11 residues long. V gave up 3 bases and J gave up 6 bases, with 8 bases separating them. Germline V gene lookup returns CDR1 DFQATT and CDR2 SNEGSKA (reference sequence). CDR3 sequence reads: CSASESNGYTF. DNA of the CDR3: TGCAGTGCTAGTGAGAGTAATGGCTACACCTTC.

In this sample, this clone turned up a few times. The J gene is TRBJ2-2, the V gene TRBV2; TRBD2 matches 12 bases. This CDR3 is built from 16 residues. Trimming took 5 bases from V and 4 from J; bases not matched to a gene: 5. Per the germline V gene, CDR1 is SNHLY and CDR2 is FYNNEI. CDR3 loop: CASSPASGRATGELFF. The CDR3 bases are TGTGCCAGCAGTCCTGCTAGCGGGAGGGCCACCGGGGAGCTGTTTTTT.

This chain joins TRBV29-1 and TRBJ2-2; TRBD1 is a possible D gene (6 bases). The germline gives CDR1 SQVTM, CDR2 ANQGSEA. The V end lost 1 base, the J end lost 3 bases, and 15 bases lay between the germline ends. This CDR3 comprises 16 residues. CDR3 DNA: TGCAGCGTTGAAGGGGGTCAGGACAGTGACACCGGGGAGCTGTTTTTT. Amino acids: CSVEGGQDSDTGELFF.

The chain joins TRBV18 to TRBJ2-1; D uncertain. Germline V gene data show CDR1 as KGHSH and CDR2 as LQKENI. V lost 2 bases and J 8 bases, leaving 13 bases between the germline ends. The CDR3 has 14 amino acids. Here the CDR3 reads CASSPEKNRDEQFF. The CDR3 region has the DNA TGTGCCAGCTCACCAGAGAAGAACCGCGATGAGCAGTTCTTC. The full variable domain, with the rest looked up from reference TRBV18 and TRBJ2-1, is NAGVMQNPRHLVRRRGQEARLRCSPMKGHSHVYWYRQLPEEGLKFMVYLQKENIIDESGMPKERFSAEFPKEGPSILRIQQVVRGDSAAYFCASSPEKNRDEQFFGPGTRLTVL.

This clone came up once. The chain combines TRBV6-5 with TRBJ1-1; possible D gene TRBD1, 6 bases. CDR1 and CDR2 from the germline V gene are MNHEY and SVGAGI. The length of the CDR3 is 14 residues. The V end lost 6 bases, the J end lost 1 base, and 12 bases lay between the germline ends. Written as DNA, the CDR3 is TGTGCCAGCAGCCAACAGGGTAGGAACACTGAAGCTTTCTTT. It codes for CASSQQGRNTEAFF.

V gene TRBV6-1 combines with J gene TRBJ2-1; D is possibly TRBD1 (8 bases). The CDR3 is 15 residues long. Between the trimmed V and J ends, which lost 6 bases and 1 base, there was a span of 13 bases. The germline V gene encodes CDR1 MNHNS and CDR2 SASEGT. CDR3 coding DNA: TGTGCCAGCAGACAGGGGGGGGCATCCTACAATGAGCAGTTCTTC. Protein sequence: CASRQGGASYNEQFF.

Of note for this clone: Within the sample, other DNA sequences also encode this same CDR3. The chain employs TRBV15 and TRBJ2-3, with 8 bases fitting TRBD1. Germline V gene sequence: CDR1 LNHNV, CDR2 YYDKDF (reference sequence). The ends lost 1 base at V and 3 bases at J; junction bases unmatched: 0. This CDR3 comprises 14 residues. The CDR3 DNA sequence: TGTGCCACCAGCAGAGGACAGGGGACAGATACGCAGTATTTT. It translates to CATSRGQGTDTQYF. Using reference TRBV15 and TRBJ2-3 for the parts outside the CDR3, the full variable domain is DAMVIQNPRYQVTQFGKPVTLSCSQTLNHNVMYWYQQKSSQAPKLLFHYYDKDFNNEADTPDNFQSRRPNTSFCFLDIRSPGLGDTAMYLCATSRGQGTDTQYFGPGTRLTVL.

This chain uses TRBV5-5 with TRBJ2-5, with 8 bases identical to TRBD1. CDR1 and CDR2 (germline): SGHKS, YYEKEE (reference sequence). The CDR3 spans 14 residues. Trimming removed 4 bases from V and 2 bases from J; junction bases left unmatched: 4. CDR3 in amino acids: CASSRDRNQETQYF. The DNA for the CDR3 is TGTGCCAGCAGCCGGGACAGGAATCAAGAGACCCAGTACTTC.

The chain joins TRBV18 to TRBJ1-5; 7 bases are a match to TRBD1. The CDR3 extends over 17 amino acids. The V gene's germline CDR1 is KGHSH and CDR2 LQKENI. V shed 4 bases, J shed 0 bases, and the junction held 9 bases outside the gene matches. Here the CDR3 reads CASSLDRSYYSNQPQHF. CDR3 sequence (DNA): TGTGCCAGCTCACTGGACAGGAGCTACTATAGCAATCAGCCCCAGCATTTT.

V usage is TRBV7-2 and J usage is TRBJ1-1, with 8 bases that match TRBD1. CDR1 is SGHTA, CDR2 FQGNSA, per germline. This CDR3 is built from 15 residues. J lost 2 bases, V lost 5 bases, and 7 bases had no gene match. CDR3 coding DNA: TGTGCCAGCAGCCGACAAGGACAGGGTAACACTGAAGCTTTCTTT. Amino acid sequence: CASSRQGQGNTEAFF.

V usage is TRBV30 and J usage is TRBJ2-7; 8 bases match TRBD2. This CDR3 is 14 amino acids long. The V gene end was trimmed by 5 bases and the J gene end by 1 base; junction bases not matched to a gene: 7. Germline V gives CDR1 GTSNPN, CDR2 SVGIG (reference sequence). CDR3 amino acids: CAWSSGSLSYEQYF. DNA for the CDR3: TGTGCCTGGTCGAGCGGGAGTCTGTCCTACGAGCAGTACTTC.

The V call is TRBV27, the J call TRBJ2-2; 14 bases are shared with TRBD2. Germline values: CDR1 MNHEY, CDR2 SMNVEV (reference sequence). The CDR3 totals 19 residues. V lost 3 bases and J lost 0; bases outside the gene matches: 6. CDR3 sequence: CASSFRGTSGRANTGELFF. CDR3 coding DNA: TGTGCCAGCAGTTTCCGTGGGACTAGCGGGAGAGCGAACACCGGGGAGCTGTTTTTT.

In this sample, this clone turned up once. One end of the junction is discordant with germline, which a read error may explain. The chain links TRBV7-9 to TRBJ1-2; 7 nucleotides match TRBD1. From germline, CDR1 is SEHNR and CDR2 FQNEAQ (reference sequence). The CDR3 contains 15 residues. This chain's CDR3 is CTSSTRDRSNYGYTF. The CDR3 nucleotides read TGTACCAGCAGCACCCGGGACAGATCTAACTATGGCTACACCTTC.

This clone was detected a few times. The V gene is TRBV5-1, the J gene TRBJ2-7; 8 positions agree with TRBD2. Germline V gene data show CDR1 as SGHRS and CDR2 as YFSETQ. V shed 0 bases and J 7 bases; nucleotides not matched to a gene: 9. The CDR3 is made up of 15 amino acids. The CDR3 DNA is TGCGCCAGCAGCTTGGGGGCTAGCGGGCGTAGTGAGCAGTACTTC. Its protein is CASSLGASGRSEQYF.

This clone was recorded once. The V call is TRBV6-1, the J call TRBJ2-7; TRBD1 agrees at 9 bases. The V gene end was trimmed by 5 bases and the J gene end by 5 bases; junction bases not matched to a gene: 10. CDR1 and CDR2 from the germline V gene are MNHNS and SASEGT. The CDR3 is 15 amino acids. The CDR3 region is CASSRLQGAGHEQYF. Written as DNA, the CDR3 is TGTGCCAGCAGTCGGTTACAGGGGGCAGGGCACGAGCAGTACTTC.

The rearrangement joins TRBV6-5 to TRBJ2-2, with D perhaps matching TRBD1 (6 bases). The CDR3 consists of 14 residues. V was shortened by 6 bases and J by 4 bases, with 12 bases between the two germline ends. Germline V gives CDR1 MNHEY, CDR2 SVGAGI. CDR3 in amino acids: CASRRTAVTGELFF. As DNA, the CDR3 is TGTGCCAGCAGGAGGACAGCCGTCACCGGGGAGCTGTTTTTT.

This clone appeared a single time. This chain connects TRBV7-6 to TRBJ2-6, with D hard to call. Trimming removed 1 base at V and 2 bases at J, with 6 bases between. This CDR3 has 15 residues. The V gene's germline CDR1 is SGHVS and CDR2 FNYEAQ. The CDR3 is CASSLGTAGANVLTF. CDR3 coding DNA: TGTGCCAGCAGCTTAGGAACTGCTGGGGCCAACGTCCTGACTTTC.

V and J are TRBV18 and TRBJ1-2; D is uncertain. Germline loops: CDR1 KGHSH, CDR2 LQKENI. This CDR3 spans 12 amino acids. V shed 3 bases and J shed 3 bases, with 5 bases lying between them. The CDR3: CASSPDYYGYTF. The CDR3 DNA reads TGTGCCAGCTCACCCGACTACTATGGCTACACCTTC.

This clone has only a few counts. The CDR3 region has the DNA TGTGCCAGCAGCACTAGGGGACAGAGCTCTGGGGCCAACGTCCTGACTTTC. The encoded protein is CASSTRGQSSGANVLTF. The chain joins TRBV7-8 to TRBJ2-6; 7 positions agree with TRBD1. CDR1 and CDR2 (germline): SGHVS, FQNEAQ. There are 17 residues in the CDR3. J lost 0 bases, V lost 5 bases, and 7 bases had no gene match.

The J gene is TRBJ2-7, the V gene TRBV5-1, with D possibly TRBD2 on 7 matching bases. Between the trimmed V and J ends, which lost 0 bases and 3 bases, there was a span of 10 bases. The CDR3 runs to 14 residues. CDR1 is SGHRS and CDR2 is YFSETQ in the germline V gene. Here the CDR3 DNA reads TGCGCCAGCAGCTTGGTAGGGGGGGTCTACGAGCAGTACTTC. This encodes CASSLVGGVYEQYF.

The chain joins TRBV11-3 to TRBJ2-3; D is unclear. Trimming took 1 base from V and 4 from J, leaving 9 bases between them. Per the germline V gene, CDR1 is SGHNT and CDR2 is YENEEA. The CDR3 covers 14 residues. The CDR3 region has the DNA TGTGCCAGCAGCTTAGTTGGTAGCTCAGATACGCAGTATTTT. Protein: CASSLVGSSDTQYF.

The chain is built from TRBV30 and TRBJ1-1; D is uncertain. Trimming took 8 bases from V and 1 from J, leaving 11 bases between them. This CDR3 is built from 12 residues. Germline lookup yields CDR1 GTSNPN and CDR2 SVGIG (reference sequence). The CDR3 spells CAGGRANTEAFF. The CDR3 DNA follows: TGTGCCGGAGGAAGGGCGAACACTGAAGCTTTCTTT.

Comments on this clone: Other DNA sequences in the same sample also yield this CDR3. As DNA, the CDR3 is TGTGCCAGCAACCACAGGGGGACTAATGAAAAACTGTTTTTT. Translation gives CASNHRGTNEKLFF. This chain joins TRBV2 and TRBJ1-4, with 8 bases fitting TRBD1. Germline trimming cut 7 bases from V and 2 bases from J; bases unmatched to any gene: 3. The CDR3 spans 14 residues. The V gene's germline CDR1 is SNHLY and CDR2 FYNNEI.

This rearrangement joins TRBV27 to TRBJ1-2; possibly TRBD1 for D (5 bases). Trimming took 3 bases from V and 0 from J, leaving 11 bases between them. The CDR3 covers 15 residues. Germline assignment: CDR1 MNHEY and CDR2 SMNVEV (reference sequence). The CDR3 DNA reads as TGTGCCAGCAGTTTTAGGGGTAAAGCTAACTATGGCTACACCTTC. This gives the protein CASSFRGKANYGYTF.

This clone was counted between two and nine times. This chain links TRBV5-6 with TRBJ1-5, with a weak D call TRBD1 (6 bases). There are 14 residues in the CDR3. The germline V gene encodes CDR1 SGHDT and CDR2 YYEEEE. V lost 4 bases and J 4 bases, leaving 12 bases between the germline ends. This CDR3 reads CASSILQGNQPQHF. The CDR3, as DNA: TGTGCCAGCAGCATACTACAGGGTAATCAGCCCCAGCATTTT.